These 3 T cell receptor beta chains were sequenced from one sample in a study of cytomegalovirus exposure and HLA in healthy donors. The study ran its PCR with 60 Vbeta and 13 Jbeta primers. Some clones are missing from TCRdb's copy, which holds only in-frame ones; the method was immunoSEQ multiplex PCR. Among some 98,000 clones listed, about four fifths were seen once. The specimen was PBMCs. The source of these receptors is a female donor in good health and CMV-seropositive.

This clone was detected a few times. V and J are TRBV19 and TRBJ2-7; 10 bases are a match to TRBD1. Germline CDR1 LNHDA, CDR2 SQIVND (reference sequence). The V segment lost 7 bases and the J segment 5 bases; nucleotides outside the gene matches: 5. The CDR3 spans 13 residues. The CDR3 region is CASTGQGFNEQYF. In nucleotides, the CDR3 is TGTGCCAGTACGGGACAGGGGTTCAACGAGCAGTACTTC.

This chain joins TRBV6-1 and TRBJ2-7, with D perhaps TRBD1 (6 bases). The germline V gene encodes CDR1 MNHNS and CDR2 SASEGT. Trimming pared 3 bases from V and 2 bases from J, leaving 14 bases between. This CDR3 spans 15 amino acids. The CDR3 is CASSDSGQTTYEQYF. The CDR3 DNA sequence: TGTGCCAGCAGTGATTCCGGACAGACTACCTACGAGCAGTACTTC.

V is TRBV7-9 and J is TRBJ2-7, with 8 bases matching TRBD1. V shed 10 bases and J 4 bases; nucleotides not matched to a gene: 12. The CDR3 is 14 residues long. The germline V gene encodes CDR1 SEHNR and CDR2 FQNEAQ (reference sequence). The CDR3: CATQTTGVEYEQYF. CDR3 DNA: TGTGCCACTCAAACGACAGGGGTTGAGTACGAGCAGTACTTC.